The rows below give T cell receptor beta chains drawn from one sample of a study of lymphopenia after photon versus proton radiotherapy. Libraries were prepared by immunoSEQ multiplex PCR; TCRdb keeps only in-frame clonotypes and omits some of them. The table includes some 70,000 clones, about 89% detected once. Sequenced material: peripheral blood, taken from a patient treated with proton-based radiotherapy. Receptors were obtained from a man at least 80 years old with esophageal cancer. Each CDR3 is given with its conserved first and last residue. D genes are given only for firm matches. Some rows mark clone size as missing; the rest say once, few, many or name a class of expanded clone.

-	-	TRBV9	TRBJ1-1	TGTGCCAGCGGACAAGGGGTAACGATGAACACTGAAGCTTTCTTT	CASGQGVTMNTEAFF
TRBD1	-	TRBV6-5	TRBJ1-6	TGTGCCAGCAGAGCGACAGGGGAGGCTTCACCCCTCCACTTT	CASRATGEASPLHF
-	-	TRBV10-1	TRBJ2-2	TGCGCCAGCAGTCATACAGGTTTCACCGGGGAGCTGTTTTTT	CASSHTGFTGELFF
-	-	TRBV6-6	TRBJ2-5	TGTGCCAGCAGTTTGGGGCCCCTACAAGAGACCCAGTACTTC	CASSLGPLQETQYF
TRBD1	-	TRBV5-1	TRBJ2-5	TGCGCCAGCAGCTCAGAGGGACCCGGGACAGGGTTCCAAGAGACCCAGTACTTC	CASSSEGPGTGFQETQYF
-	-	TRBV6-5	TRBJ1-6	TGTGCCAGCCGTCGGGGGATGGATAATTCACCCCTCCACTTT	CASRRGMDNSPLHF
-	once	TRBV11-3	TRBJ2-1	TGTGCCAGCAGCTTAAAGACAGGTTGGGAGGGAGGGAATGAGCAGTTCTTC	CASSLKTGWEGGNEQFF
-	-	TRBV10-3	TRBJ2-2	TGTGCCATCAGTACAGGGAAGGACGGGGAGCTGTTTTTT	CAISTGKDGELFF
-	once	TRBV6-5	TRBJ1-3	TGTGCCAGCAATCCCTCTGGAAACACCATATATTTT	CASNPSGNTIYF
TRBD1	-	TRBV5-1	TRBJ1-1	TGCGCCAGCAGGGTGGGACAGGGGGATACTGAAGCTTTCTTT	CASRVGQGDTEAFF
-	-	TRBV15	TRBJ2-5	TGTGCCACCAGCAGAGATTTGGGGTTGGCAGAGACCCAGTACTTC	CATSRDLGLAETQYF
-	once	TRBV11-2	TRBJ2-7	TGTGCCAGCAGCCCACAGGTGGGCTCCTACGAGCAGTACTTC	CASSPQVGSYEQYF
-	-	TRBV29-1	TRBJ1-3	TGCAGCGTTCTAGTAGGCAGCTCTGGAAACACCATATATTTT	CSVLVGSSGNTIYF
TRBD2	-	TRBV5-1	TRBJ2-1	TGCGCCAGCAGCGCTTCCGGACTAGCGAATTACAATGAGCAGTTCTTC	CASSASGLANYNEQFF
-	once	TRBV7-9	TRBJ1-2	TGTGCCAGCAGCAGAGGACAGAACCTCTATGGCTACACCTTC	CASSRGQNLYGYTF
-	-	TRBV7-7	TRBJ2-1	TGTGCCAGCAGCCCTCGACTTGACGGGGAGCAGTTCTTC	CASSPRLDGEQFF
-	-	TRBV25-1	TRBJ2-7	TGTGCCAGCAGTGAGCCGGGACACCAATACGAGCAGTACTTC	CASSEPGHQYEQYF
-	-	TRBV18	TRBJ1-1	TGTGCCAGCTCACCCGGACTGGCAGGGGCGGGGACTGAAGCTTTCTTT	CASSPGLAGAGTEAFF
TRBD1	-	TRBV7-9	TRBJ2-7	TGTGCCAGCAGCCAAGCCCGGGACAGTCCAGAGCAGTACTTC	CASSQARDSPEQYF
-	-	TRBV10-1	TRBJ1-5	TGCGCCAGCAGTGGAGTCGCCCCCAGGCAGCCCCAGCATTTT	CASSGVAPRQPQHF
TRBD1	-	TRBV18	TRBJ1-1	TGTGCCAGCTCACCGCGGACAGGAATGAACACTGAAGCTTTCTTT	CASSPRTGMNTEAFF
TRBD1	-	TRBV5-1	TRBJ2-5	TGCGCCAGCAGCATCAGGACAGGGATAATGGAGACCCAGTACTTC	CASSIRTGIMETQYF
-	few	TRBV7-3	TRBJ1-6	TGTGCCAGCAGCTTTTCTCGGAATTCACCCCTCCACTTT	CASSFSRNSPLHF
-	-	TRBV5-1	TRBJ2-7	TGCGCCAGCAGCTTAGGCCAGGGGATATACGAGCAGTACTTC	CASSLGQGIYEQYF
-	-	TRBV7-6	TRBJ2-7	TGTGCCAGCAGCTTAGATAGATTGGGCGCCTACGAGCAGTACTTC	CASSLDRLGAYEQYF
-	-	TRBV5-4	TRBJ2-1	TGTGCCAGCAGCTTTCTAGCGATCAGCTCCTACAATGAGCAGTTCTTC	CASSFLAISSYNEQFF
-	few	TRBV18	TRBJ1-1	TGTGCCAGCTCACCAGGTCGAGAAGCTTTCTTT	CASSPGREAFF
-	-	TRBV16	TRBJ2-1	TGTGCCAGCAGACCTCGGGAATACAATGAGCAGTTCTTC	CASRPREYNEQFF
-	-	TRBV30	TRBJ1-1	TGTGCCTGGGGCCTCAACACTGAAGCTTTCTTT	CAWGLNTEAFF